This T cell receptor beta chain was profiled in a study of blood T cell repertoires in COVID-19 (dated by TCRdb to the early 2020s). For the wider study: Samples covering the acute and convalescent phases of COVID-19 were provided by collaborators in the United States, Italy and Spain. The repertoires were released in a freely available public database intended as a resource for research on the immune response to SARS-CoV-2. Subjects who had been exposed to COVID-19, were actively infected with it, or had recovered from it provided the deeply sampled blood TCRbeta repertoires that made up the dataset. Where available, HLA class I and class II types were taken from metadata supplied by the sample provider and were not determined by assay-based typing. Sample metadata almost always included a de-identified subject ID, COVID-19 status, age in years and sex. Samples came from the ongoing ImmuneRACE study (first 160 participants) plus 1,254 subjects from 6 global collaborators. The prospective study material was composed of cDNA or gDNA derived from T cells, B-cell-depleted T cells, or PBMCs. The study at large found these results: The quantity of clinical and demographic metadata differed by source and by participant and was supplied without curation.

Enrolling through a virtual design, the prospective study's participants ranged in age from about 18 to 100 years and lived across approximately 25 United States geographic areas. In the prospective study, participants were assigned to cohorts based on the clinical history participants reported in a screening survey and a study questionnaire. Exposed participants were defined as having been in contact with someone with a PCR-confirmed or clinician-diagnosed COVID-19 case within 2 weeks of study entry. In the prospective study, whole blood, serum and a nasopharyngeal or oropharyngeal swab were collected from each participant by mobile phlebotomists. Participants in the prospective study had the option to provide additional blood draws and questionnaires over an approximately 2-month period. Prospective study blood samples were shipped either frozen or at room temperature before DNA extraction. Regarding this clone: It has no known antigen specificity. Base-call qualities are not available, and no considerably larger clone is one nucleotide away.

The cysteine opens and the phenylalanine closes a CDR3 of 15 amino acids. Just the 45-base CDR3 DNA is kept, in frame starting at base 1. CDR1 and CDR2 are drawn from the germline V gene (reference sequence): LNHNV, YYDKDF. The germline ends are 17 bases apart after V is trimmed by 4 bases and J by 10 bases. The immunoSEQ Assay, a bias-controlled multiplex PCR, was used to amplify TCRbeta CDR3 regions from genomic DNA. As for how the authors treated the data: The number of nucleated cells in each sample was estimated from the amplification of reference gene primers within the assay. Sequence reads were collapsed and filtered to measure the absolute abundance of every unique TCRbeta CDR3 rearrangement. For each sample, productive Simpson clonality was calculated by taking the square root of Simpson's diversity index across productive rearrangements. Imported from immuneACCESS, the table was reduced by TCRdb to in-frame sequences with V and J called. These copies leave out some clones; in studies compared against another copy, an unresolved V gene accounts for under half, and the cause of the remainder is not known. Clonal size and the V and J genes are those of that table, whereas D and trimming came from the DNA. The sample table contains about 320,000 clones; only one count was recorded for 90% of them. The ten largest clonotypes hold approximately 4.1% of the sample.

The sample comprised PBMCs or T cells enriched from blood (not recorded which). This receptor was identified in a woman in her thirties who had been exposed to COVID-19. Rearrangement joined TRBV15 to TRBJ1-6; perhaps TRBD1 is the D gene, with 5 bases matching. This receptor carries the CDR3 CATSTPFQGASPLHF. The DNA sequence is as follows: TGTGCCACCAGCACCCCCTTTCAAGGGGCATCACCCCTCCACTTT.